This TCR beta chain was sequenced for a study of CD8 T cells in ankylosing spondylitis. CDR1 is SQVTM and CDR2 is ANQGSEA in the germline V gene. This CDR3 has 14 residues. Unmatched junction bases numbered 5, after V lost 3 bases and J lost 1 base. TCRdb re-derived calls from the 5' RACE reads in MiXCR, one entry per CDR3 protein. The sample lists 250,000 or so distinct CDR3 sequences; 18% were seen once. This TCR was recovered from a male donor with ankylosing spondylitis or in good health (not recorded which). The chain combines TRBV29-1 with TRBJ2-5; 7 nucleotides align to TRBD2. Source material: blood, either unsorted or a sorted T cell fraction (not recorded which). The DNA of the CDR3 is TGCAGCGTTGAGGGTGGACTAGTCCAAGAGACCCAGTACTTC. As protein: CSVEGGLVQETQYF.